This entry lists 25 T cell receptor beta chains sequenced from one sample in a study of blood T cells in healthy people across ages. Combining a sample-barcoded 5' primer with a J-beta primer mix, a second PCR ran for 7 to 11 cycles. TCRdb re-called the 5' RACE reads through MiXCR, storing one row per CDR3 protein. The data show 1.2 million to 1.5 million distinct CDR3 sequences, almost 60% seen once. Sequencing was done on a sample of blood. The receptors were gathered from a man aged 18 to 30 in good health.

This rearrangement joins TRBV4-1 to TRBJ1-3, with 8 bases identical to TRBD1. The CDR3 contains 15 residues. CDR1 and CDR2 from the germline V gene are MGHRA and YSYEKL. Losses at the gene ends were 0 bases for V and 7 bases for J; bases not matched to a gene: 5. The CDR3 here is CASSQDPGGPNTIYF. For the CDR3, the DNA is TGCGCCAGCAGCCAAGATCCAGGGGGCCCGAACACCATATATTTT.

This chain connects TRBV19 to TRBJ2-7; unclear D gene. The CDR3 has 14 amino acids. Germline assignment: CDR1 LNHDA and CDR2 SQIVND (reference sequence). The V and J ends lost 3 bases and 3 bases respectively, with 12 bases between them. DNA of the CDR3: TGTGCCAGTAGTATCCAATCAGGCAGCTACGAGCAGTACTTC. Translating it yields CASSIQSGSYEQYF.

The rearrangement joins TRBV27 to TRBJ2-1; 9 positions agree with TRBD1. The CDR3 sequence is 15 residues long. Unmatched junction bases numbered 4, after V lost 4 bases and J lost 3 bases. Germline loops: CDR1 MNHEY, CDR2 SMNVEV (reference sequence). This CDR3 reads CASSWGDRVYNEQFF. In DNA, the CDR3 is TGTGCCAGCAGTTGGGGGGACAGGGTCTACAATGAGCAGTTCTTC.

As concerns this clonotype: Mismatch with germline at one junction end may stem from a read error. The chain recombines TRBV7-6 with TRBJ1-5, with TRBD1 as a possible D gene (6 bases). CDR3 length: 14 residues. CDR1 and CDR2 (germline): SGHVS, FNYEAQ. The CDR3 is CAGSQQGSNQPQHF. CDR3 in DNA: TGTGCCGGCAGCCAGCAGGGGAGCAATCAGCCCCAGCATTTT.

This sequence joins TRBV29-1 and TRBJ2-2; 8 bases map to TRBD2. Per germline, CDR1 SQVTM and CDR2 ANQGSEA. The CDR3 is 15 amino acids. V lost 7 bases and J lost 6; bases outside the gene matches: 13. The CDR3 loop is CSAEAGASGAGELFF. The CDR3 DNA follows: TGCAGCGCCGAAGCGGGGGCCAGCGGTGCCGGGGAGCTGTTTTTT.

This sequence joins TRBV6-2 or TRBV6-3 and TRBJ2-7; 12 bases align to TRBD2. CDR1 is MNHEY and CDR2 is SVGEGT in the germline V gene. V dropped 6 bases and J dropped 3; count of bases not matched to a gene: 6. This CDR3 has 15 amino acids. The CDR3 DNA sequence: TGTGCCAGCAGGCTAACTAGCGGGGGGTTCTACGAGCAGTACTTC. Its protein is CASRLTSGGFYEQYF.

The chain uses TRBV7-9 and TRBJ2-3, with 10 bases aligning to TRBD2. This CDR3 contains 14 residues. Germline V gene lookup returns CDR1 SEHNR and CDR2 FQNEAQ (reference sequence). After removal of 11 bases from V and 3 bases from J, the junction contained 8 bases not matched to a gene. The CDR3 DNA is TGTGCCCTTGCGGCTAGCGGGAGTACAGATACGCAGTATTTT. It translates to CALAASGSTDTQYF. Full variable domain (outside the CDR3, taken from reference TRBV7-9 and TRBJ2-3): DTGVSQNPRHKITKRGQNVTFRCDPISEHNRLYWYRQTLGQGPEFLTYFQNEAQLEKSRLLSDRFSAERPKGSFSTLEIQRTEQGDSAMYLCALAASGSTDTQYFGPGTRLTVL.

This clonotype appeared once. The V call is TRBV25-1, the J call TRBJ1-2; D is unresolved. V was cut by 2 bases and J by 11 bases, with 18 bases left in between. From germline, CDR1 is MGHDK and CDR2 SYGVNS. The CDR3 spans 14 residues. Here the CDR3 reads CASSEAKLQLEYTF. The CDR3 region has the DNA TGTGCCAGCAGTGAAGCAAAGTTACAATTGGAGTACACCTTC.

The chain recombines TRBV11-2 with TRBJ2-5; D not resolved. Deletions cut 5 bases from V and 5 bases from J, with 9 bases between. CDR1 SGHAT and CDR2 FQNNGV come from the germline V gene. CDR3 length equals 12 residues. The CDR3, as DNA: TGTGCCAGCAGCCCCCACATGGAGACCCAGTACTTC. This encodes CASSPHMETQYF.

This chain links TRBV4-3 with TRBJ2-7; 9 bases line up with TRBD1. V trimming: 2 bases; J trimming: 7 bases; junction bases outside the gene matches: 9. The CDR3 consists of 15 residues. In germline, CDR1 is LGHNA, CDR2 YSLEER. CDR3 residues: CASSQYRGQGPEQYF. CDR3 nucleotides: TGCGCCAGCAGCCAATACCGGGGACAGGGACCGGAGCAGTACTTC.

This sequence joins TRBV7-2 and TRBJ1-1, with D unresolved. V gave up 1 base and J gave up 1 base, with 7 bases separating them. Germline V gene data show CDR1 as SGHTA and CDR2 as FQGNSA. The CDR3 consists of 14 residues. The CDR3 DNA sequence: TGTGCCAGCAGCTTAGGTCCAGAGAACACTGAAGCTTTCTTT. Its translation: CASSLGPENTEAFF. Variable domain in full (rest from reference TRBV7-2 and TRBJ1-1): GAGVSQSPSNKVTEKGKDVELRCDPISGHTALYWYRQSLGQGLEFLIYFQGNSAPDKSGLPSDRFSAERTGGSVSTLTIQRTQQEDSAVYLCASSLGPENTEAFFGQGTRLTVV.

The chain links TRBV4-3 to TRBJ2-7; tentatively, D is TRBD2 (5 bases). Looked up from germline, CDR1 is LGHNA and CDR2 is YSLEER. Between the trimmed V and J ends, which lost 0 bases and 1 base, there was a span of 7 bases. This CDR3 spans 14 amino acids. CDR3 in amino acids: CASSQERVSYEQYF. The CDR3 DNA is TGCGCCAGCAGCCAAGAGAGGGTGTCCTACGAGCAGTACTTC.

The chain uses TRBV20-1 and TRBJ2-7, with 8 bases identical to TRBD2. Per the germline V gene, CDR1 is DFQATT and CDR2 is SNEGSKA (reference sequence). The CDR3 is made up of 14 amino acids. Losses at the gene ends were 3 bases for V and 4 bases for J; bases not matched to a gene: 8. CDR3 bases: TGCAGTGCTAGTTCCAGCGGGGGACCTTACGAGCAGTACTTC. It translates to CSASSSGGPYEQYF.

The V and J genes are TRBV7-9 and TRBJ2-3, with TRBD2 identical over 15 bases. The germline V gene encodes CDR1 SEHNR and CDR2 FQNEAQ (reference sequence). The CDR3 is 18 amino acids. J gave up 1 base and V 2 bases, and 4 bases lay outside the gene matches. The CDR3 DNA reads TGTGCCAGCAGCTTAACTGGGACTAGCGGGAGGCGCACAGATACGCAGTATTTT. Its translation is CASSLTGTSGRRTDTQYF.

The chain combines TRBV6-2 or TRBV6-3 with TRBJ2-7, with TRBD2 identical over 15 bases. CDR1 is MNHEY and CDR2 is SVGEGT in the germline V gene. V dropped 4 bases and J dropped 6; count of bases not matched to a gene: 7. There are 16 residues in the CDR3. CDR3 sequence: CASSSRTSGGAGEQYF. CDR3 bases: TGTGCCAGCAGTTCGCGGACTAGCGGGGGGGCCGGCGAGCAGTACTTC.

The rearrangement joins TRBV6-5 to TRBJ2-1; 9 bases line up with TRBD1. Germline CDR1 is MNHEY and CDR2 is SVGAGI. The CDR3 spans 13 residues. Trimming removed 2 bases from V and 9 bases from J; junction bases left unmatched: 2. CDR3 amino acids: CASSYGDRVEQFF. The CDR3 DNA is TGTGCCAGCAGTTACGGGGACAGGGTTGAGCAGTTCTTC.

The rearrangement uses TRBV7-9 and TRBJ1-4, with 7 bases identical to TRBD1. V lost 10 bases to trimming and J lost 7 bases; unmatched junction nucleotides: 21. Germline lookup yields CDR1 SEHNR and CDR2 FQNEAQ (reference sequence). The CDR3 consists of 17 residues. This chain's CDR3 is CATSNPDRTIPLEKLFF. For the CDR3, the DNA is TGTGCCACCTCAAATCCGGACAGGACAATACCCCTTGAAAAACTGTTTTTT.

This clonotype was detected a few times. CDR3 nucleotides: TGCAGCGTCCTCCCGCGAACAGGGGGCAACTTTCGAGGTGGCTACACCTTC. Translated: CSVLPRTGGNFRGGYTF. The chain recombines TRBV29-1 with TRBJ1-2; 9 bases line up with TRBD1. CDR1 and CDR2 (germline): SQVTM, ANQGSEA. The CDR3 contains 17 residues. With V trimmed by 6 bases and J by 7 bases, 21 bases remained unmatched.

This clonotype came up a few times. The chain is built from TRBV9 and TRBJ2-4, with a tentative D call TRBD1 (8 bases). Germline V gives CDR1 SGDLS, CDR2 YYNGEE. CDR3 length: 16 residues. V was cut by 3 bases and J by 3 bases, with 16 bases left in between. CDR3 nucleotide sequence: TGTGCCAGCAGCGGGATGACAGGGGAGGGCAAAAACATTCAGTACTTC. This translates into CASSGMTGEGKNIQYF.

The J gene is TRBJ1-3, the V gene TRBV6-1, with a weak D call TRBD1 (6 bases). This CDR3 is built from 15 residues. CDR1 and CDR2 from the germline V gene are MNHNS and SASEGT. Trimming shortened V by 2 bases and J by 1 base, and 9 bases separated the two germline ends. Here the CDR3 reads CASSEMTGSGNTIYF. CDR3 nucleotides: TGTGCCAGCAGTGAAATGACAGGATCTGGAAACACCATATATTTT.

This clonotype was detected only a few times. Given a much more abundant clone one base away, this may be a read error. This chain connects TRBV4-1 to TRBJ2-7; the D is unclear. The V and J ends lost 1 base and 5 bases respectively, with 12 bases between them. CDR3 length: 14 residues. Per the germline V gene, CDR1 is MGHRA and CDR2 is YSYEKL. CDR3 DNA sequence: TGCGCCAGCAGCCAAGGGATGGGCCGCGACGAGCAGTACTTC. Translated, it gives CASSQGMGRDEQYF.

V usage is TRBV7-8 and J usage is TRBJ2-3; perhaps TRBD1 as D (5 bases). CDR1 is SGHVS, CDR2 FQNEAQ, per germline. Trimming pared 0 bases from V and 4 bases from J, leaving 14 bases between. The CDR3 length is 16 residues. CDR3 DNA sequence: TGTGCCAGCAGCTTAGCTGGGGTGGACAAGGCAGATACGCAGTATTTT. Translation: CASSLAGVDKADTQYF.

J is TRBJ2-1 and V is TRBV7-2; 8 nucleotides line up with TRBD2. Unmatched junction bases numbered 6, after V lost 2 bases and J lost 9 bases. The V gene's germline CDR1 is SGHTA and CDR2 FQGNSA. This CDR3 region has 14 residues. The CDR3 bases are TGTGCCAGCAGCTTATGGCGGGGGGTGGGTGAGCAGTTCTTC. Its translation is CASSLWRGVGEQFF. Variable domain in full (rest from reference TRBV7-2 and TRBJ2-1): GAGVSQSPSNKVTEKGKDVELRCDPISGHTALYWYRQSLGQGLEFLIYFQGNSAPDKSGLPSDRFSAERTGGSVSTLTIQRTQQEDSAVYLCASSLWRGVGEQFFGPGTRLTVL.

The CDR3 spells CASSQGLSTGYEQYF. The CDR3 DNA reads as TGTGCCAGCAGCCAAGGTCTTTCTACGGGCTACGAGCAGTACTTC. V gene TRBV3-1 combines with J gene TRBJ2-7; D uncertain. This CDR3 is 15 amino acids long. Germline-derived CDR1 and CDR2 are LGHDT and YNNKEL (reference sequence). V was pared by 1 base and J by 3 bases, with 13 bases between.

The rearrangement joins TRBV25-1 to TRBJ1-2; 7 bases fit TRBD1. The V gene's germline CDR1 is MGHDK and CDR2 SYGVNS. J gave up 6 bases and V 3 bases, and 7 bases lay outside the gene matches. CDR3 length equals 14 residues. The CDR3 loop is CASSDRDRGHGYTF. The CDR3 DNA reads TGTGCCAGCAGTGATCGGGACAGAGGGCATGGCTACACCTTC.